The text below deals with one TCR beta chain. Its cognate antigen is unknown. The sample holds other DNA sequences that translate to the same CDR3. The entry originates in a study of OX40 agonist ivuxolimab in advanced cancers. Whole-study context: Ivuxolimab was administered intravenously to patients at 0.01 to 10 mg/kg every 2 weeks. The eligibility criteria allowed prior anti-PD-1, anti-PD-L1 or anti-CTLA-4 therapy, and about 40% had some.

The CDR3 is made up of 19 amino acids. Germline lookup yields CDR1 SNHLY and CDR2 FYNNEI. The V and J ends lost 3 bases and 6 bases, in that order; junction bases with no gene match: 17. Study results and limitations: Both CD4+ and CD8+ T cell populations in blood had undergone clonal expansion by week 6 at 0.1 to 3.0 mg/kg. Antigen specificity was not determined for the expanded peripheral T cells.

Sequencing used immunoSEQ multiplex PCR; TCRdb keeps in-frame clones, though not all of them. Here the sample spans 95,000 to 100,000 clones, around 94% being singletons. V is TRBV2 and J is TRBJ2-5, with 12 positions matching TRBD2. Specimen: CD4+ or CD8+ T cells sorted from blood, collected in a trial of the OX40 agonist ivuxolimab. This TCR came from an adult with an advanced solid tumor such as melanoma, head and neck, liver or kidney cancer. CDR3 sequence reads: CASSDGVYPTSGSVQTQYF. CDR3 nucleotide sequence: TGTGCCAGCAGTGACGGGGTGTATCCGACTAGCGGGAGTGTACAGACCCAGTACTTC.